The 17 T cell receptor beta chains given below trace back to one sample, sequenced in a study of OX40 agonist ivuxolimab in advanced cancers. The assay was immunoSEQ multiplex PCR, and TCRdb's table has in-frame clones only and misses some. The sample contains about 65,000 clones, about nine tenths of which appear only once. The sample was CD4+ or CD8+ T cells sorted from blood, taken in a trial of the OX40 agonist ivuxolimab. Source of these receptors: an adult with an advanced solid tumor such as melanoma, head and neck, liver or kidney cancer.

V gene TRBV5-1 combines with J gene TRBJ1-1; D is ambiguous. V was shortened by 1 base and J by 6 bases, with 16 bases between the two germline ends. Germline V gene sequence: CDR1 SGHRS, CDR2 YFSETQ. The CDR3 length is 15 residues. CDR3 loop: CASSLRESSLAEAFF. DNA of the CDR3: TGCGCCAGCAGCTTGCGGGAATCGAGTCTCGCTGAAGCTTTCTTT.

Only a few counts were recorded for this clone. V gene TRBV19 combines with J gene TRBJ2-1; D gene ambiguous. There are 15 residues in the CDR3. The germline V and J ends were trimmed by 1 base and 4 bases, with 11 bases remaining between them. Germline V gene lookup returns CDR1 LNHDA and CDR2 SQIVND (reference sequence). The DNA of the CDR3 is TGTGCCAGTAGTATAGGGCTAACCCAGTACAATGAGCAGTTCTTC. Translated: CASSIGLTQYNEQFF.

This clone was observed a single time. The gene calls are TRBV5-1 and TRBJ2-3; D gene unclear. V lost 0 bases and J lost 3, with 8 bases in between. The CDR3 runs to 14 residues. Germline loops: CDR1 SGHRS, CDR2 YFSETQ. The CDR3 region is CASSLADRTDTQYF. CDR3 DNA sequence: TGCGCCAGCAGCTTGGCCGATCGTACAGATACGCAGTATTTT.

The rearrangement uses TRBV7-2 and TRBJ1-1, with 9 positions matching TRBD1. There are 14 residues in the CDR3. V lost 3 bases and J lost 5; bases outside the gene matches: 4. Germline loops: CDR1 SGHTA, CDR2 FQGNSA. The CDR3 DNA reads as TGTGCCAGCAGCTTGAGGGGACAGGGAACTGAAGCTTTCTTT. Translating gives CASSLRGQGTEAFF.

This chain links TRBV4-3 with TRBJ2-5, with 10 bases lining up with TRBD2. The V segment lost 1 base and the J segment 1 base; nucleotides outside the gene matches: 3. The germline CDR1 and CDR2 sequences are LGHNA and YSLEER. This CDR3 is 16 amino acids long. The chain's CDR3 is CASSQAPSGGQETQYF. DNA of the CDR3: TGCGCCAGCAGCCAAGCCCCTAGCGGGGGCCAAGAGACCCAGTACTTC.

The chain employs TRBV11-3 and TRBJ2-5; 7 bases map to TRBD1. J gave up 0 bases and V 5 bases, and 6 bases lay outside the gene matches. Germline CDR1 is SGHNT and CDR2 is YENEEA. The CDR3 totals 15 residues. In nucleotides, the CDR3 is TGTGCCAGCAGCCCGAGGACAGGCCACCAAGAGACCCAGTACTTC. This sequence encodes CASSPRTGHQETQYF.

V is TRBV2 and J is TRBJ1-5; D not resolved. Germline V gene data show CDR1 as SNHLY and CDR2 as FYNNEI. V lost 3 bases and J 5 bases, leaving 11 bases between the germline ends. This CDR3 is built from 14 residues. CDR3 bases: TGTGCCAGCAGTGATGGACTGAACCATCAGCCCCAGCATTTT. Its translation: CASSDGLNHQPQHF.

CDR3 nucleotide sequence: TGTGCCAGCAGCCCAGGAGGGGACATAGTCCAAGAGACCCAGTACTTC. Encoded protein: CASSPGGDIVQETQYF. V is TRBV7-9 and J is TRBJ2-5; the D call may be TRBD1 or TRBD2 (6 bases each). Germline CDR1 and CDR2: SEHNR and FQNEAQ (reference sequence). Trimming cost V 5 bases and J 1 base, with 17 bases left between them. This CDR3 is built from 16 residues.

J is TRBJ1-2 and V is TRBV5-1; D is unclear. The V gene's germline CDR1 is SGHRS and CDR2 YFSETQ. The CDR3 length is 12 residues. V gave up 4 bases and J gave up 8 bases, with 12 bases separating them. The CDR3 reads CASSPGENGYTF. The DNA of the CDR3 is TGCGCCAGCAGCCCCGGGGAAAACGGCTACACCTTC.

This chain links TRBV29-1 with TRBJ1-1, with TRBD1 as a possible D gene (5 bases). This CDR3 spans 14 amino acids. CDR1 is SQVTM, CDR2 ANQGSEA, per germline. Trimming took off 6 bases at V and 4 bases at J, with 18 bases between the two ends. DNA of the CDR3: TGCAGCGTCCGAGGACCCGGACAACGCACTGAAGCTTTCTTT. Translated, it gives CSVRGPGQRTEAFF.

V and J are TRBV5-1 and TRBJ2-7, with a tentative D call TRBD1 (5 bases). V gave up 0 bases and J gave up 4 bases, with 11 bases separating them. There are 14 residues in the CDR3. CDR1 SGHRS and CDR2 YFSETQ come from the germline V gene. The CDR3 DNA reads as TGCGCCAGCAGCTTGGAGGGGCCCCTATACGAGCAGTACTTC. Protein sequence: CASSLEGPLYEQYF.

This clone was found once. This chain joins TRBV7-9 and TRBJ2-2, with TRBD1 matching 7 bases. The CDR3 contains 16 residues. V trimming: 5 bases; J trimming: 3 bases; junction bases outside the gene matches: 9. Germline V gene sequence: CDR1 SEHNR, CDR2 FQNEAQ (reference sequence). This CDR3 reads CASSPGQDFYTGELFF. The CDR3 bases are TGTGCCAGCAGCCCCGGACAGGACTTTTACACCGGGGAGCTGTTTTTT.

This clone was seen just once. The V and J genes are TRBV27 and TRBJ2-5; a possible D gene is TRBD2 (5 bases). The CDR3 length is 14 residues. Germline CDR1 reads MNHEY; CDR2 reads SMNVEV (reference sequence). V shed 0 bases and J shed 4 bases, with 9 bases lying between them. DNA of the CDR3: TGTGCCAGCAGTTTATCTCGGGGTCGAGAGACCCAGTACTTC. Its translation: CASSLSRGRETQYF.

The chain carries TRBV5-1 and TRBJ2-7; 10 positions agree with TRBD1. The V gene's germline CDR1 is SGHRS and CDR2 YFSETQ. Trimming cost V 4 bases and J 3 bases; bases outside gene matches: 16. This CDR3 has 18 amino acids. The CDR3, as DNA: TGCGCCAGCAGCCCACAGTCCCGGGACAGGGGCCACCGCTACGAGCAGTACTTC. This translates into CASSPQSRDRGHRYEQYF.

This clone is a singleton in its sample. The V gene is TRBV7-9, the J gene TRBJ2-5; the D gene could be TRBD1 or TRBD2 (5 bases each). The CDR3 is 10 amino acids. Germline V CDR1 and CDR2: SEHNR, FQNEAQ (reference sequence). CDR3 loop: CARGAETQYF. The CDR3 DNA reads TGTGCTCGGGGCGCAGAGACCCAGTACTTC.

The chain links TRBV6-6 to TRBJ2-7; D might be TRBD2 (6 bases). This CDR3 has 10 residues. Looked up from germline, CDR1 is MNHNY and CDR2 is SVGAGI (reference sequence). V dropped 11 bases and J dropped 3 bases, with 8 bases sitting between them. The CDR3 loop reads CAGGDYEQYF. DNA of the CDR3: TGTGCCGGCGGGGACTACGAGCAGTACTTC.

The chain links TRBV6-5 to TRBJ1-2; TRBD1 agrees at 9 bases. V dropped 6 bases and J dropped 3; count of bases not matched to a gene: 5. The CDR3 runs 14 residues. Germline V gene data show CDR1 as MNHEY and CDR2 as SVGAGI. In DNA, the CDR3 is TGTGCCAGCAGGTCCGGGACAGGGTACTATGGCTACACCTTC. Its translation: CASRSGTGYYGYTF.